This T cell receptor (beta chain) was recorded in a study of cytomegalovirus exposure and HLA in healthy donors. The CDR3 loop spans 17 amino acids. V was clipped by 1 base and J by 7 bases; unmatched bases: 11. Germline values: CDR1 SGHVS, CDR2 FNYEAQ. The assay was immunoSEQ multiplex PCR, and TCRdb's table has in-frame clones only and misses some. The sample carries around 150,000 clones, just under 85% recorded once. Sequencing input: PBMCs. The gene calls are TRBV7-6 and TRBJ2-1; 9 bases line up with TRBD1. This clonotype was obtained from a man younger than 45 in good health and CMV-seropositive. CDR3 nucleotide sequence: TGTGCCAGCAGCTTAGGCCCTGGGACAGGGAAGTCGAATGAGCAGTTCTTC. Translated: CASSLGPGTGKSNEQFF. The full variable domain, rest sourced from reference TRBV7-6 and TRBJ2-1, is GAGVSQSPRYKVTKRGQDVALRCDPISGHVSLYWYRQALGQGPEFLTYFNYEAQQDKSGLPNDRFSAERPEGSISTLTIQRTEQRDSAMYRCASSLGPGTGKSNEQFFGPGTRLTVL.